The 7 T cell receptor beta chains below come from one sample, sequenced in a study of blood T cell repertoires in COVID-19. Some clones are missing from TCRdb's copy, which holds only in-frame ones; the method was immunoSEQ multiplex PCR. The sample carries roughly 700,000 clones, 85% to 90% recorded once. The specimen was peripheral blood. The receptors come from a woman younger than 30 with acute or convalescent COVID-19.

This clone is a singleton in its sample. V is TRBV3-1 (or the pseudogene TRBV3-2) and J is TRBJ1-6; D is uncertain. The CDR3 covers 14 residues. The V gene lost 1 base and the J gene lost 7 bases, with 8 bases spanning the gap. Germline CDR1 reads LGHDT; CDR2 reads YNNKEL (reference sequence). The CDR3 reads CASSQVNSNSPLHF. The CDR3 region has the DNA TGTGCCAGCAGCCAAGTAAACAGCAATTCACCCCTCCACTTT.

The CDR3 coding sequence is TGTGCCAGCCAACAGGGAGATAACACTGAAGCTTTCTTT. Translated, it gives CASQQGDNTEAFF. V is TRBV7-9 and J is TRBJ1-1; D is perhaps TRBD1 (6 bases). The V end was cut by 8 bases, the J end by 2 bases, with 12 bases between. The CDR3 has 13 residues. CDR1 is SEHNR, CDR2 FQNEAQ, per germline (reference sequence).

In this sample, this clone turned up once. V and J are TRBV10-3 and TRBJ1-2; 10 nucleotides align to TRBD1. The germline V gene encodes CDR1 ENHRY and CDR2 SYGVKD. This CDR3 is built from 15 residues. The trim removed 7 bases at V and 6 bases at J, leaving 11 bases unmatched. In DNA form, the CDR3 reads TGTGCCATCACCCAATACCCCGGGACAGGGGATGGCTACACCTTC. Translating gives CAITQYPGTGDGYTF.

The DNA for the CDR3 is TGTGCCAGCAGCTTATTACCCGAGTCGATCGGGGAGCTGTTTTTT. This codes for CASSLLPESIGELFF. The V and J genes are TRBV7-6 and TRBJ2-2; no firm D call. The V gene's germline CDR1 is SGHVS and CDR2 FNYEAQ. Trimming took off 2 bases at V and 7 bases at J, with 14 bases between the two ends. This CDR3 is 15 amino acids long.

This chain uses TRBV19 with TRBJ1-6; D unclear. The CDR3 runs to 17 residues. Per the germline V gene, CDR1 is LNHDA and CDR2 is SQIVND (reference sequence). The V gene lost 1 base and the J gene lost 0 bases, with 10 bases spanning the gap. In DNA form, the CDR3 reads TGTGCCAGTAGTATAGGAGGCCAGAGCTCCTATAATTCACCCCTCCACTTT. Encoded protein: CASSIGGQSSYNSPLHF. Full variable domain (remainder filled in from reference TRBV19 and TRBJ1-6): DGGITQSPKYLFRKEGQNVTLSCEQNLNHDAMYWYRQDPGQGLRLIYYSQIVNDFQKGDIAEGYSVSREKKESFPLTVTSAQKNPTAFYLCASSIGGQSSYNSPLHFGNGTRLTVT.

The chain carries TRBV4-1 and TRBJ1-2; TRBD1 aligns across 7 bases. Germline CDR1 and CDR2: MGHRA and YSYEKL. CDR3 length: 14 residues. Trimming took 4 bases from V and 8 from J; bases not matched to a gene: 10. The CDR3 nucleotides are TGCGCCAGCAGCCGAACAGGGGACTTTGTGGGCTACACCTTC. As protein: CASSRTGDFVGYTF.

There are a few counts of this clone. J is TRBJ1-2 and V is TRBV21-1; TRBD1 is the table's D call, not checked against the DNA. TRBV21-1 is classified as a pseudogene. CDR3 length: 12 amino acids. The CDR3 DNA sequence: TGTGCCAGCAGGACAGGGCGGCATGGCTACACCTTC. Protein: CASRTGRHGYTF.